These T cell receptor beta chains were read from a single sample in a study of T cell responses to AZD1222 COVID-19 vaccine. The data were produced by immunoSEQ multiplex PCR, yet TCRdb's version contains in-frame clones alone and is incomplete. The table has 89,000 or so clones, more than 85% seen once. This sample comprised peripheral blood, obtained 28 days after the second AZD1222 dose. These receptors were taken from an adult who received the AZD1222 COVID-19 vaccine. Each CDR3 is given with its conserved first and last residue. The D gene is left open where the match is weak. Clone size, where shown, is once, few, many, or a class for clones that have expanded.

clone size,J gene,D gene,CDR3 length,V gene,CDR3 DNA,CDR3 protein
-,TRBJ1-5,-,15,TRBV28,TGTGCCAGCAGTTTCTCGGGTTCTGGCAATCAGCCCCAGCATTTT,CASSFSGSGNQPQHF
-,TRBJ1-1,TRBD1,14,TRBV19,TGTGCCAGTAGGCTACAGGGGGCCGGCACTGAAGCTTTCTTT,CASRLQGAGTEAFF
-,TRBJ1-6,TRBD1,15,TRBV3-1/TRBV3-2,TGTGCCAGCAGCCAAGCCGACAGGGGTTATTCACCCCTCCACTTT,CASSQADRGYSPLHF
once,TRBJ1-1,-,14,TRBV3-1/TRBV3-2,TGTGCCAGCAGCCAAGACACCATGAACACTGAAGCTTTCTTT,CASSQDTMNTEAFF
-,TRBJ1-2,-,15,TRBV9,TGTGCCAGCAGTTCGGGAGGATCTCTTAACTATGGCTACACCTTC,CASSSGGSLNYGYTF
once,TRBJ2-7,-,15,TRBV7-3,TGTGCCAGCAGCTCAAAACTATGCGGGACATCAGGGCAGTACTTC,CASSSKLCGTSGQYF
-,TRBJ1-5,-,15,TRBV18,TGTGCCAGCTCACCACCGGGCGGGAGCAATCAGCCCCAGCATTTT,CASSPPGGSNQPQHF
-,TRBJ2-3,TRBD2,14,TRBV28,TGTGCCAGCAGTGTGCGGGAGGTCACAGATACGCAGTATTTT,CASSVREVTDTQYF
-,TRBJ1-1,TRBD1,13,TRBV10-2,TGCGCCAGCAGTGTGGGGACAGACTCTGAAGCTTTCTTT,CASSVGTDSEAFF
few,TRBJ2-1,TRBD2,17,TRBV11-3,TGTGCCAGCAGCTTAGATCCGGCTAGCGGGAGGGCGGGTGAGCAGTTCTTC,CASSLDPASGRAGEQFF
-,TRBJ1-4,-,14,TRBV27,TGTGCCAGCAGTTTTCGAGGGATGGCTGAAAAACTGTTTTTT,CASSFRGMAEKLFF
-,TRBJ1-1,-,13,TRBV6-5,TGTGCCAGCAGTTACGGGGGAAACACTGAAGCTTTCTTT,CASSYGGNTEAFF
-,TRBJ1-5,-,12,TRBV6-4,TGTGCCAGCAGCCCCACGGATCAGCCCCAGCATTTT,CASSPTDQPQHF
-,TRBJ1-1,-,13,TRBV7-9,TGTGCCAGCAGCCCGGAGAGGAACACTGAAGCTTTCTTT,CASSPERNTEAFF
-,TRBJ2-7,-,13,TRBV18,TGTGCCAGCTCATCCGGAAGGGCCTACGAGCAGTACTTC,CASSSGRAYEQYF
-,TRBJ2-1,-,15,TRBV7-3,TGTGCCAGCAGCTTCGGTCAGGGACCCTACAATGAGCAGTTCTTC,CASSFGQGPYNEQFF
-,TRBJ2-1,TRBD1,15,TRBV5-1,TGCGCCAGCAGCGAACGGACAGGGCTGTACAATGAGCAGTTCTTC,CASSERTGLYNEQFF
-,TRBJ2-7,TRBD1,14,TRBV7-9,TGTGCCAGCAGCTTGCCGGACAGGGTAGGGGAGCAGTACTTC,CASSLPDRVGEQYF
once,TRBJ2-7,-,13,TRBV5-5,TGTGCCAGCAGCTTGACAGCGAACTACGAGCAGTACTTC,CASSLTANYEQYF
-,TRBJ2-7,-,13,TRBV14,TGTGCCAGCAGCCAAGGGCCTATTTACGAGCAGTACTTC,CASSQGPIYEQYF
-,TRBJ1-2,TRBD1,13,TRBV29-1,TGCAGCGTTGAAGGGACAGGGAGCTATGGCTACACCTTC,CSVEGTGSYGYTF
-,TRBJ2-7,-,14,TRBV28,TGTGCCAGCAGTTTGCGGGGACCCTCCTACGAGCAGTACTTC,CASSLRGPSYEQYF
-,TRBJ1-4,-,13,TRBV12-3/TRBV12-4,TGTGCCAGTCGAGGACAGTCCTATTACAAGCTGTTTTTT,CASRGQSYYKLFF
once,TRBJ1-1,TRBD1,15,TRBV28,TGTGCCAGCAGTGAACGAACAGGGGTTGGGACTGAAGCTTTCTTT,CASSERTGVGTEAFF
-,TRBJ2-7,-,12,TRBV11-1,TGTGCCAGCAGCTTAGAAATCCACGAGCAGTACTTC,CASSLEIHEQYF
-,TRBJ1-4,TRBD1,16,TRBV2,TGTGCCAGCAGTGAAGCCAGGGGGCCTGTGGAGGAAAAACTGTTTTTT,CASSEARGPVEEKLFF
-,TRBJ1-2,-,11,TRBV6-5,TGTGCCAGCAAGAACGTCTATGGCTACACCTTC,CASKNVYGYTF
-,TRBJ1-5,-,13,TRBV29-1,TGCAGCGTTGGGACAGACCGGGGGCAGCCCCAGCATTTT,CSVGTDRGQPQHF
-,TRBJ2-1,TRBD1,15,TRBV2,TGTGCCAGCAGTGCGACAGGGAGCTCCTACAATGAGCAGTTCTTC,CASSATGSSYNEQFF
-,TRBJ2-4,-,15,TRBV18,TGTGCCAGCTCACAGAATACAGGGTTGCAAAACATTCAGTACTTC,CASSQNTGLQNIQYF
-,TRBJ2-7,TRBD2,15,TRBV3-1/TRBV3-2,TGTGCCAGCAGCCAAGTAGAGCGGGGCTCCTACGAGCAGTACTTC,CASSQVERGSYEQYF
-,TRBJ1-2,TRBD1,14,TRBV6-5,TGTGCCAGCAGTTACTCGAGCTCAGGGGGCGGCTACACCTTC,CASSYSSSGGGYTF
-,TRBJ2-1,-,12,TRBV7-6,TGTGCCAGCAGCTTATGGGAGAATGAGCAGTTCTTC,CASSLWENEQFF
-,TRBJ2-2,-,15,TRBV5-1,TGCGCCAGCAGCTCGACTACCCAGAACACCGGGGAGCTGTTTTTT,CASSSTTQNTGELFF
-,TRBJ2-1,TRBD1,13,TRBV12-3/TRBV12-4,TGTGCCAGCGGACACAGGGGTATCAATGAGCAGTTCTTC,CASGHRGINEQFF
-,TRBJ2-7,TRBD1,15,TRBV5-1,TGCGCCAGCAGCCCCTGGACAGGATCGACCTACGAGCAGTACTTC,CASSPWTGSTYEQYF
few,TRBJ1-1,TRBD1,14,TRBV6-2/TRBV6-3,TGTGCCAGCAGTCGACAGGGGGTTCTCACTGAAGCTTTCTTT,CASSRQGVLTEAFF
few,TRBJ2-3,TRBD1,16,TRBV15,TGTGCCACCAGCAGACAGGGGGCCGGTTTCACAGATACGCAGTATTTT,CATSRQGAGFTDTQYF
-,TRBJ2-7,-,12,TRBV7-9,TGTGCCAGCAGCCGAGTGGAGGACGCGCAGTACTTC,CASSRVEDAQYF
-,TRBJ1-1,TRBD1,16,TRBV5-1,TGCGCCAGCAGCGCAGAAGGGACAGGGTTTGGGACTGAAGCTTTCTTT,CASSAEGTGFGTEAFF
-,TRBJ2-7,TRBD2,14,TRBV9,TGTGCCAGCAGCGGTGGTAGCGGGACGGGAGAGCAGTACTTC,CASSGGSGTGEQYF
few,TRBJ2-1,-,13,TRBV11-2,TGTGCCAGCAGCCCAGAGGACTACAATGAGCAGTTCTTC,CASSPEDYNEQFF